The 15 T cell receptor beta chains listed next were all sequenced from one sample in a study of human T cells and chemical hapten exposure. Time point defined: patch test 1, 2 weeks after DPC sensitization. Stated treatment: therapeutic diphenylcyclopropenone sensitization with weekly scalp DPC. TCRdb used MiXCR to reprocess the RACE reads, holding one entry per CDR3 protein. The sample has over 45,000 distinct CDR3 sequences, approximately 8.6% seen once. Sequences were derived from whole blood, sampled in connection with sensitization to the hapten diphenylcyclopropenone (DPC). These receptors came from a woman in her thirties or forties with alopecia areata. Some clones in this sample may be carry-over from other donors' samples.

This clonotype was seen ten or more times. This chain uses TRBV5-1 with TRBJ1-1; a possible D gene is TRBD1 (5 bases). The CDR3 totals 14 residues. The V gene lost 2 bases and the J gene lost 5 bases, with 13 bases spanning the gap. Per the germline V gene, CDR1 is SGHRS and CDR2 is YFSETQ. The CDR3 here is CASSLWGGETEAFF. As DNA, the CDR3 is TGCGCCAGCAGCTTATGGGGGGGAGAGACTGAAGCTTTCTTT. Together with reference TRBV5-1 and TRBJ1-1, the CDR3 gives the full variable domain: KAGVTQTPRYLIKTRGQQVTLSCSPISGHRSVSWYQQTPGQGLQFLFEYFSETQRNKGNFPGRFSGRQFSNSRSEMNVSTLELGDSALYLCASSLWGGETEAFFGQGTRLTVV.

This clonotype was counted once. The chain joins TRBV20-1 to TRBJ2-3, with 10 bases fitting TRBD2. CDR1 is DFQATT and CDR2 is SNEGSKA in the germline V gene (reference sequence). With V trimmed by 2 bases and J by 4 bases, 6 bases remained unmatched. This CDR3 region has 15 residues. The CDR3 spells CSARSGGARSDTQYF. For the CDR3, the DNA is TGCAGTGCTAGAAGCGGGGGGGCTAGGTCAGATACGCAGTATTTT.

This clonotype appeared many times. The rearrangement joins TRBV6-4 to TRBJ2-3; D gene unclear. The CDR3 runs 13 residues. Looked up from germline, CDR1 is MRHNA and CDR2 is SNTAGT. Between the trimmed V and J ends, which lost 6 bases and 2 bases, there was a span of 9 bases. CDR3 protein: CASSQETTDTQYF. In nucleotides, the CDR3 is TGTGCCAGCAGCCAGGAGACCACAGATACGCAGTATTTT.

This clonotype has ten or more counts. This chain joins TRBV14 and TRBJ1-2; 7 bases line up with TRBD1. Germline loops: CDR1 SGHDN, CDR2 FVKESK. V shed 1 base, J shed 4 bases, and the junction held 3 bases outside the gene matches. The CDR3 is 14 amino acids. The DNA of the CDR3 is TGTGCCAGCAGCCAAGGGACAGGTCCCTATGGCTACACCTTC. Translated, it gives CASSQGTGPYGYTF.

This clonotype has a single count. Compared with germline, one end of the junction differs, possibly owing to a read error. The chain is built from TRBV20-1 and TRBJ1-1, with TRBD1 matching over 8 bases. The germline V gene encodes CDR1 DFQATT and CDR2 SNEGSKA (reference sequence). CDR3 size: 14 residues. CDR3 protein: CSARGQGAYAEALF. CDR3 coding DNA: TGCAGTGCTAGGGGCCAGGGGGCATATGCTGAAGCTTTGTTT.

The V call is TRBV3-1, the J call TRBJ2-5; 7 bases map to TRBD1. Germline V lookup: CDR1 LGHDT, CDR2 YNNKEL (reference sequence). CDR3 length equals 13 residues. The J segment lost 1 base and the V segment lost 6 bases, leaving 2 bases of the junction unmatched. CDR3 sequence reads: CASRNRGQETQYF. The CDR3 nucleotides are TGTGCCAGCAGAAACAGGGGCCAAGAGACCCAGTACTTC.

This clonotype has a count of ten or more. The genes are TRBV6-1 and TRBJ1-2, with TRBD1 as a possible D gene (6 bases). V lost 7 bases to trimming and J lost 12 bases, with 27 bases between them. The CDR3 sequence is 15 residues long. Germline assignment: CDR1 MNHNS and CDR2 SASEGT. The CDR3 DNA follows: TGTGCCAGCACCCTTACTGGCGCAGGGACATTAAGGGACACCTTC. This encodes CASTLTGAGTLRDTF.

This clonotype was detected ten times or more. V usage is TRBV6-4 and J usage is TRBJ2-3; D gene uncertain. CDR1 and CDR2 from the germline V gene are MRHNA and SNTAGT. Deletions cut 6 bases from V and 3 bases from J, with 13 bases between. The CDR3 has 14 amino acids. The CDR3 DNA sequence: TGTGCCAGCAGCCCCTCTACCGCGACAGATACGCAGTATTTT. It yields the protein CASSPSTATDTQYF.

This clonotype was seen repeatedly, ten times or more. The chain carries TRBV18 and TRBJ1-5; D unclear. Trimming removed 8 bases at V and 0 bases at J, with 14 bases between. The germline V gene encodes CDR1 KGHSH and CDR2 LQKENI. This CDR3 comprises 15 residues. This chain's CDR3 is CASRRTGNSNQPQHF. As DNA, the CDR3 is TGTGCCAGCCGTCGGACCGGAAATAGCAATCAGCCCCAGCATTTT.

CDR3 DNA sequence: TGCAGCGTTGAATCGGGCCGGCCCTACGAGCAGTACTTC. Translated: CSVESGRPYEQYF. The rearrangement joins TRBV29-1 to TRBJ2-7, with D hard to call. The CDR3 runs to 13 residues. The V gene's germline CDR1 is SQVTM and CDR2 ANQGSEA. The V end was cut by 2 bases, the J end by 2 bases, with 10 bases between.

The chain uses TRBV5-3 and TRBJ1-5; TRBD1 matches at 9 bases. TRBV5-3 is an ORF, with its function uncertain. This CDR3 region has 16 residues. V lost 0 bases and J lost 5; bases outside the gene matches: 6. CDR3 DNA sequence: TGTGCCAGAAGCTTGGGACCGGGACAGGGTTATCAGCCCCAGCATTTT. This translates into CARSLGPGQGYQPQHF.

This clonotype was observed many times. The chain uses TRBV7-6 and TRBJ1-1, with D hard to call. Germline V gene data show CDR1 as SGHVS and CDR2 as FNYEAQ. Trimming stripped 3 bases from V and 0 bases from J, with 11 bases between. The CDR3 contains 15 residues. The CDR3 nucleotides read TGTGCCAGCAGCTTGTCGGCGAACATGAACACTGAAGCTTTCTTT. Encoded protein: CASSLSANMNTEAFF.

This clonotype was recorded at least ten times. CDR3 sequence (DNA): TGTGCCACGCGACAGGGGGACGAGCAGTACTTC. Its translation: CATRQGDEQYF. The V call is TRBV28, the J call TRBJ2-7, with TRBD1 matching 9 bases. The CDR3 consists of 11 residues. Germline V gives CDR1 MDHEN, CDR2 SYDVKM. V trimming: 10 bases; J trimming: 5 bases; junction bases outside the gene matches: 3.

This clonotype was seen ten or more times. The chain uses TRBV11-2 and TRBJ2-1; 8 bases align to TRBD2. The germline gives CDR1 SGHAT, CDR2 FQNNGV. The CDR3 is 17 residues long. J lost 10 bases, V lost 1 base, and 15 bases had no gene match. CDR3 sequence reads: CASSLVLSSGGVIEQFF. The CDR3 nucleotides are TGTGCCAGCAGCTTAGTTTTGTCCAGCGGGGGAGTCATAGAGCAGTTCTTC.

This clonotype has a count of ten or more. This sequence joins TRBV29-1 and TRBJ1-2, with a possible D match to TRBD1 (5 bases). The V end lost 1 base, the J end lost 4 bases, and 16 bases lay between the germline ends. The CDR3 runs to 15 residues. Germline lookup yields CDR1 SQVTM and CDR2 ANQGSEA. CDR3 sequence: CSVEGPRLGVYGYTF. The CDR3 bases are TGCAGCGTTGAAGGTCCGAGACTGGGGGTCTATGGCTACACCTTC. Using reference TRBV29-1 and TRBJ1-2 for the parts outside the CDR3, the full variable domain is SAVISQKPSRDICQRGTSLTIQCQVDSQVTMMFWYRQQPGQSLTLIATANQGSEATYESGFVIDKFPISRPNLTFSTLTVSNMSPEDSSIYLCSVEGPRLGVYGYTFGSGTRLTVV.